The 29 T cell receptor beta chains listed next were all sequenced from one sample in a study of OX40 agonist ivuxolimab in advanced cancers. Assay used: immunoSEQ multiplex PCR; TCRdb lists only in-frame clones, some missing. The sample has some 99,000 clones, about 79% seen once; the top ten hold over 1.1%. Sequencing was performed on CD4+ or CD8+ T cells sorted from blood, taken in a trial of the OX40 agonist ivuxolimab. The source of these receptors is an adult with an advanced solid tumor such as melanoma, head and neck, liver or kidney cancer.

This clone appeared a single time. V gene TRBV28 combines with J gene TRBJ2-7; a weak D match, TRBD1 (6 bases). V was clipped by 4 bases and J by 0 bases, with 10 bases between them. This CDR3 has 14 amino acids. Germline V CDR1 and CDR2: MDHEN, SYDVKM. The CDR3 sequence is CASSSTGSSYEQYF. Here the CDR3 DNA reads TGTGCCAGCAGTTCCACAGGGAGCTCCTACGAGCAGTACTTC.

The rearrangement uses TRBV7-6 and TRBJ1-2, with a weak D call TRBD1 (5 bases). CDR1 SGHVS and CDR2 FNYEAQ come from the germline V gene. V was cut by 10 bases and J by 4 bases, with 13 bases left in between. The CDR3 spans 12 residues. Written as DNA, the CDR3 is TGTGCCACTGGGGGAGGGGTCTATGGCTACACCTTC. It is translated as CATGGGVYGYTF.

The V gene is TRBV15, the J gene TRBJ2-5; possibly TRBD2 for D (5 bases). Near its end, the DNA agrees better with TRBJ2-7, so the J call may be wrong. The CDR3 spans 15 residues. Germline V gene sequence: CDR1 LNHNV, CDR2 YYDKDF (reference sequence). The CDR3 coding sequence is TGTGCCACCAGCAGAGATTCGGGAAGCTCCTACGAGCAGTACTTC. This translates into CATSRDSGSSYEQYF.

The chain employs TRBV10-3 and TRBJ2-5; 7 nucleotides line up with TRBD1. Trimming removed 3 bases from V and 4 bases from J; junction bases left unmatched: 2. The CDR3 is 13 amino acids. Germline V CDR1 and CDR2: ENHRY, SYGVKD. CDR3 amino acids: CAISDRQGETQYF. Here the CDR3 DNA reads TGTGCCATCAGTGACCGACAGGGAGAGACCCAGTACTTC.

V usage is TRBV28 and J usage is TRBJ1-2, with D uncertain. CDR3 size: 13 residues. The germline CDR1 and CDR2 sequences are MDHEN and SYDVKM. Trimming shortened V by 3 bases and J by 8 bases, and 13 bases separated the two germline ends. CDR3 in amino acids: CASSFGSSRGYTF. CDR3 DNA sequence: TGTGCCAGCAGTTTTGGATCTTCGCGGGGCTACACCTTC.

The V gene is TRBV28, the J gene TRBJ2-1; D gene ambiguous. Germline assignment: CDR1 MDHEN and CDR2 SYDVKM. V lost 2 bases, J lost 16 bases, and 15 bases lay in between. The length of the CDR3 is 12 residues. For the CDR3, the DNA is TGTGCCAGCAGTTTAGGTCCCCTCCCGGTTTTCTTC. It specifies CASSLGPLPVFF.

The genes are TRBV18 and TRBJ2-2, with D tentatively TRBD2 (5 bases). The CDR3 contains 17 residues. Per germline, CDR1 KGHSH and CDR2 LQKENI. The V and J ends lost 2 bases and 4 bases respectively, with 17 bases between them. This chain's CDR3 is CASSPNSALASTGELFF. CDR3 in DNA: TGTGCCAGCTCACCAAATAGCGCACTCGCTTCCACCGGGGAGCTGTTTTTT.

The chain combines TRBV12-5 with TRBJ2-2, with a weak D call TRBD1 (6 bases). CDR3 size: 15 residues. V lost 2 bases and J lost 6, with 13 bases in between. CDR1 is LGHNT, CDR2 FRNRAP, per germline. CDR3 coding DNA: TGTGCTAGTGGTTTGTTATACAGGGATTCCGGGGAGCTGTTTTTT. Translation gives CASGLLYRDSGELFF.

V gene TRBV19 combines with J gene TRBJ1-2; maybe TRBD1 (5 bases). This CDR3 comprises 15 residues. The germline V and J ends were trimmed by 6 bases and 4 bases, with 18 bases remaining between them. CDR1 is LNHDA, CDR2 SQIVND, per germline (reference sequence). CDR3 region: CASRTQPQGPYGYTF. In DNA, the CDR3 is TGTGCCAGTAGGACCCAGCCCCAGGGCCCCTATGGCTACACCTTC. Full variable domain (missing parts from reference TRBV19 and TRBJ1-2): DGGITQSPKYLFRKEGQNVTLSCEQNLNHDAMYWYRQDPGQGLRLIYYSQIVNDFQKGDIAEGYSVSREKKESFPLTVTSAQKNPTAFYLCASRTQPQGPYGYTFGSGTRLTVV.

J is TRBJ1-3 and V is TRBV5-5; D unclear. V gave up 7 bases and J gave up 0 bases, with 23 bases separating them. CDR3 length: 18 amino acids. CDR1 is SGHKS and CDR2 is YYEKEE in the germline V gene (reference sequence). The CDR3 DNA sequence: TGTGCCAGCCACGCCCAAGACCGGACTTATTACTCTGGAAACACCATATATTTT. Its protein product is CASHAQDRTYYSGNTIYF.

The chain recombines TRBV19 with TRBJ2-2; the match to TRBD1 covers 9 bases. V dropped 9 bases and J dropped 4; count of bases not matched to a gene: 6. The CDR3 is 14 residues long. CDR1 and CDR2 (germline): LNHDA, SQIVND (reference sequence). CDR3 sequence: CASFGTGFTGELFF. The CDR3 DNA reads TGTGCCAGCTTCGGGACAGGGTTCACCGGGGAGCTGTTTTTT.

The V gene is TRBV30, the J gene TRBJ1-1; D is perhaps TRBD1 (6 bases). Germline CDR1 and CDR2: GTSNPN and SVGIG (reference sequence). V was clipped by 5 bases and J by 11 bases, with 15 bases between them. This CDR3 contains 11 residues. The CDR3: CAWSRDIVAFF. CDR3 sequence (DNA): TGTGCCTGGTCCCGGGACATAGTTGCTTTCTTT.

This sequence joins TRBV7-2 and TRBJ1-5, with a weak D call TRBD1 (5 bases). CDR1 is SGHTA and CDR2 is FQGNSA in the germline V gene. The length of the CDR3 is 14 residues. The V gene lost 5 bases and the J gene lost 6 bases, with 14 bases spanning the gap. The CDR3 coding sequence is TGTGCCAGCAGCCGGACTACAGGCGGTCAGCCCCAGCATTTT. It codes for CASSRTTGGQPQHF.

The chain uses TRBV10-3 and TRBJ1-6; TRBD1 matches at 7 bases. Trimming at V came to 0 bases and at J to 9 bases, leaving 11 bases not matched to a gene. Germline CDR1 and CDR2: ENHRY and SYGVKD. The CDR3 contains 17 residues. The CDR3 sequence is CAISESEQGFGISPLHF. DNA for the CDR3: TGTGCCATCAGTGAGTCGGAACAGGGGTTTGGAATTTCACCCCTCCACTTT.

The rearrangement joins TRBV7-6 to TRBJ2-7; 11 bases match TRBD1. CDR1 is SGHVS and CDR2 is FNYEAQ in the germline V gene. Unmatched junction bases numbered 5, after V lost 1 base and J lost 3 bases. The CDR3 extends over 16 amino acids. CDR3 sequence (DNA): TGTGCCAGCAGCTTAGGGACAGGGGGCGCTGGCTACGAGCAGTACTTC. Residues: CASSLGTGGAGYEQYF.

J is TRBJ2-5 and V is TRBV7-2; TRBD1 aligns across 8 bases. In germline, CDR1 is SGHTA, CDR2 FQGNSA. V gave up 4 bases and J gave up 6 bases; unmatched junction bases: 4. The CDR3 has 13 residues. This CDR3 reads CASSSDREKTQYF. CDR3 bases: TGTGCCAGCAGCTCGGACAGGGAAAAGACCCAGTACTTC.

The chain carries TRBV15 and TRBJ1-6; 10 bases are shared with TRBD1. CDR3 length: 14 amino acids. J lost 7 bases, V lost 5 bases, and 2 bases had no gene match. Germline V gene lookup returns CDR1 LNHNV and CDR2 YYDKDF (reference sequence). The CDR3, as DNA: TGTGCCACCAGCGGACAGGGGGGGAATTCACCCCTCCACTTT. Translating it yields CATSGQGGNSPLHF.

This rearrangement joins TRBV7-2 to TRBJ2-1; D remains ambiguous. The CDR3 length is 15 residues. CDR1 and CDR2 (germline): SGHTA, FQGNSA. V was trimmed by 9 bases and J by 0 bases, leaving 15 bases between them. CDR3: CASSNSRSSYNEQFF. The DNA of the CDR3 is TGTGCCAGTTCGAATAGCCGGAGCTCCTACAATGAGCAGTTCTTC.

The chain recombines TRBV5-1 with TRBJ1-6; D remains ambiguous. The CDR3 extends over 16 amino acids. V was trimmed by 0 bases and J by 9 bases, leaving 16 bases between them. CDR1 is SGHRS, CDR2 YFSETQ, per germline. The chain's CDR3 is CASSLDGVNVGSPLHF. The CDR3 nucleotides are TGCGCCAGCAGCTTGGATGGGGTAAACGTTGGTTCACCCCTCCACTTT. The whole variable domain, filled in from reference TRBV5-1 and TRBJ1-6, reads KAGVTQTPRYLIKTRGQQVTLSCSPISGHRSVSWYQQTPGQGLQFLFEYFSETQRNKGNFPGRFSGRQFSNSRSEMNVSTLELGDSALYLCASSLDGVNVGSPLHFGNGTRLTVT.

The rearrangement links TRBV6-6 to TRBJ1-4, with D hard to call. Germline lookup yields CDR1 MNHNY and CDR2 SVGAGI (reference sequence). V lost 0 bases and J 6 bases, leaving 11 bases between the germline ends. The CDR3 runs to 15 residues. CDR3 coding DNA: TGTGCCAGCAGTTACTCTTCAGGAGGAGATGAAAAACTGTTTTTT. This translates into CASSYSSGGDEKLFF.

The chain uses TRBV7-2 and TRBJ1-2; no reliable D call. The ends were cut back, 5 bases at V and 1 base at J, with 8 bases in the middle. Germline loops: CDR1 SGHTA, CDR2 FQGNSA. The CDR3 totals 13 residues. The CDR3 is CASSLSFNYGYTF. In DNA form, the CDR3 reads TGTGCCAGCAGCCTATCCTTTAACTATGGCTACACCTTC.

The gene calls are TRBV7-9 and TRBJ2-1; the match to TRBD1 covers 9 bases. This CDR3 has 16 residues. V lost 4 bases and J lost 0; bases outside the gene matches: 4. CDR1 SEHNR and CDR2 FQNEAQ come from the germline V gene (reference sequence). The CDR3 here is CASSSGTGFSYNEQFF. The CDR3 coding sequence is TGTGCCAGCAGCTCCGGGACAGGGTTCTCCTACAATGAGCAGTTCTTC.

This chain joins TRBV7-3 and TRBJ1-1; maybe TRBD1 (5 bases). The germline gives CDR1 SGHTA, CDR2 FQGTGA. Trimming left V 4 bases short and J 8 bases short, with 17 bases between. CDR3 size: 14 residues. CDR3: CASSSRAGAAEAFF. For the CDR3, the DNA is TGTGCCAGCAGCTCCCGGGCCGGGGCAGCAGAAGCTTTCTTT.

This clone turned up a few times. This rearrangement joins TRBV7-2 to TRBJ1-4, with no clear D. The CDR3 sequence is 11 residues long. Germline V gene sequence: CDR1 SGHTA, CDR2 FQGNSA. Trimming took off 6 bases at V and 8 bases at J, with 7 bases between the two ends. The CDR3 coding sequence is TGTGCCAGCAGTCTACAGGAAAAACTGTTTTTT. The encoded protein is CASSLQEKLFF.

The chain joins TRBV27 to TRBJ1-2, with 9 bases lining up with TRBD1. The CDR3 consists of 15 residues. V lost 4 bases and J lost 2; bases outside the gene matches: 5. Per the germline V gene, CDR1 is MNHEY and CDR2 is SMNVEV (reference sequence). CDR3 protein: CASSSPGQGNYGYTF. In DNA, the CDR3 is TGTGCCAGCAGTTCCCCGGGACAGGGAAACTATGGCTACACCTTC.

This clone was counted between two and nine times. At one end the junction does not follow the germline gene, possibly because of a read error. This chain uses TRBV2 with TRBJ1-5; D perhaps matches TRBD1 (5 bases). CDR3 length: 15 amino acids. Germline V lookup: CDR1 SNHLY, CDR2 FYNNEI. The CDR3 loop reads CASSEQGRSTQPQHF. The CDR3 DNA reads as TGTGCCAGCAGTGAACAGGGAAGAAGCACTCAGCCCCAGCATTTT.

This rearrangement joins TRBV10-3 to TRBJ1-1, with D unresolved. This CDR3 spans 13 amino acids. In germline, CDR1 is ENHRY, CDR2 SYGVKD. The V end was cut by 6 bases, the J end by 1 base, with 9 bases between. The chain's CDR3 is CAIRRSGNTEAFF. Written as DNA, the CDR3 is TGTGCCATCAGGAGAAGCGGGAACACTGAAGCTTTCTTT.

V usage is TRBV7-9 and J usage is TRBJ2-7; no definite D call. The CDR3 spans 16 residues. V lost 1 base, J lost 7 bases, and 20 bases lay in between. The germline gives CDR1 SEHNR, CDR2 FQNEAQ (reference sequence). Here the CDR3 reads CASSLGASQQLGEQYF. The CDR3 nucleotides are TGTGCCAGCAGCTTAGGGGCCTCACAACAACTGGGGGAGCAGTACTTC.

This rearrangement joins TRBV4-2 to TRBJ1-5, with D tentatively TRBD1 (5 bases). The CDR3 totals 14 residues. Germline CDR1 is LGHNA and CDR2 is YNFKEQ. V lost 5 bases, J lost 4 bases, and 12 bases lay in between. The CDR3 region has the DNA TGTGCCAGCAGCTCAGGGTTCCTAAATCAGCCCCAGCATTTT. Translation: CASSSGFLNQPQHF.